The rows below give T cell receptor beta chains drawn from one sample of a study of tumor-infiltrating lymphocytes in localized non-small cell lung cancer. Repertoires were generated with immunoSEQ multiplex PCR, while TCRdb's copy carries only in-frame clones and drops some. The repertoire has roughly 5,100 clones, roughly 95% of them found once; the top ten carry about 3%. Sequencing was done on a sample of uninvolved lung tissue not adjacent to the tumor. All receptors derive from a human donor with non-small cell lung cancer. Each CDR3 is given with its conserved first and last residue. The order of the fields is V gene, J gene, D gene, clone size, CDR3 DNA, CDR3 protein. The D gene is left open where the match is weak. Only some rows state a clone size, as once, few, many or a class for expanded clones.

V gene: TRBV11-3; J gene: TRBJ2-2; D gene: .; clone size: .; CDR3 DNA: TGTGCCAGCAGCCTCGAATTTAGGGACACCGGGGAGCTGTTTTTT; CDR3 protein: CASSLEFRDTGELFF
V gene: TRBV7-2; J gene: TRBJ1-5; D gene: .; clone size: .; CDR3 DNA: TGTGCCAGCAGCTTATTCCAGGTCAATCAGCCCCAGCATTTT; CDR3 protein: CASSLFQVNQPQHF
V gene: TRBV6-1; J gene: TRBJ1-4; D gene: TRBD1; clone size: .; CDR3 DNA: TGTGCCAGCAGTGAAGCAGGGCAGGGGGGAGGTGACGAAAAACTGTTTTTT; CDR3 protein: CASSEAGQGGGDEKLFF
V gene: TRBV28; J gene: TRBJ2-3; D gene: TRBD2; clone size: .; CDR3 DNA: TGTGCCAGCTCCAAGCGGGGGCCCCGGGGTGGTACGCAGTATTTT; CDR3 protein: CASSKRGPRGGTQYF
V gene: TRBV25-1; J gene: TRBJ1-1; D gene: .; clone size: .; CDR3 DNA: TGTGCCAGCAGTTTGAAAGGGAACACTGAAGCTTTCTTT; CDR3 protein: CASSLKGNTEAFF
V gene: TRBV7-2; J gene: TRBJ2-4; D gene: .; clone size: .; CDR3 DNA: TGTGCCAGCAGCTTAACCGGGGAGGGGGACATTCAGTACTTC; CDR3 protein: CASSLTGEGDIQYF
V gene: TRBV5-1; J gene: TRBJ2-7; D gene: .; clone size: .; CDR3 DNA: TGCGCCAGCAGCCTGCGGACAAACTCCTACGAGCAGTACTTC; CDR3 protein: CASSLRTNSYEQYF
V gene: TRBV30; J gene: TRBJ2-7; D gene: TRBD1; clone size: .; CDR3 DNA: TGTGCCTGGAGTTCGACAGGGCTGGGCGAGCAGTACTTC; CDR3 protein: CAWSSTGLGEQYF
V gene: TRBV29-1; J gene: TRBJ1-5; D gene: TRBD1; clone size: .; CDR3 DNA: TGCAGCGTTTCGTTTGGGACAGGGGCCAATCAGCCCCAGCATTTT; CDR3 protein: CSVSFGTGANQPQHF
V gene: TRBV29-1; J gene: TRBJ2-1; D gene: TRBD1; clone size: .; CDR3 DNA: TGCAGCGTGATCAGGGGGCCCTACAATGAGCAGTTCTTC; CDR3 protein: CSVIRGPYNEQFF
V gene: TRBV19; J gene: TRBJ2-7; D gene: TRBD2; clone size: .; CDR3 DNA: TGTGCCAGTACCCCGACGGGAGGGATCTACGAGCAGTACTTC; CDR3 protein: CASTPTGGIYEQYF
V gene: TRBV30; J gene: TRBJ2-3; D gene: TRBD2; clone size: .; CDR3 DNA: TGTGCCTGGAGTGTACTGGCGGGAGCTTCCACCAGCACAGATACGCAGTATTTT; CDR3 protein: CAWSVLAGASTSTDTQYF
V gene: TRBV6-5; J gene: TRBJ2-3; D gene: .; clone size: .; CDR3 DNA: TGTGCCAGCAGTTTTCTTAGCACAGATACGCAGTATTTT; CDR3 protein: CASSFLSTDTQYF
V gene: TRBV6-6; J gene: TRBJ1-2; D gene: .; clone size: .; CDR3 DNA: TGTGCCAGCAGTTATCCACAGGGTCCGAAGGCGGATGGCTACACCTTC; CDR3 protein: CASSYPQGPKADGYTF
V gene: TRBV2; J gene: TRBJ2-5; D gene: .; clone size: .; CDR3 DNA: TGTGCCAGCAGTCCCGGCTGGCAAGAGACCCAGTACTTC; CDR3 protein: CASSPGWQETQYF
V gene: TRBV7-2; J gene: TRBJ2-7; D gene: TRBD1; clone size: .; CDR3 DNA: TGTGCCAGCAGCCAGGGACAGGCGAACTCCTACGAGCAGTACTTC; CDR3 protein: CASSQGQANSYEQYF
V gene: TRBV5-1; J gene: TRBJ1-2; D gene: .; clone size: .; CDR3 DNA: TGCGCCAGCAGGGTGTGGGCAGACTTAATCTATGGCTACACCTTC; CDR3 protein: CASRVWADLIYGYTF
V gene: TRBV6-1; J gene: TRBJ1-1; D gene: .; clone size: .; CDR3 DNA: TGTGCCAGCAGTGAAGGGTGGGGCGAACCGAACACTGAAGCTTTCTTT; CDR3 protein: CASSEGWGEPNTEAFF
V gene: TRBV4-1; J gene: TRBJ1-4; D gene: .; clone size: once; CDR3 DNA: TGCGCCAGCAGCCAAGAATATGGGAAAGGGGAAAAACTGTTTTTT; CDR3 protein: CASSQEYGKGEKLFF
V gene: TRBV2; J gene: TRBJ1-5; D gene: .; clone size: .; CDR3 DNA: TGTGCCAGCAGCGCAGGGGAAAATCAGCCCCAGCATTTT; CDR3 protein: CASSAGENQPQHF
V gene: TRBV5-1; J gene: TRBJ1-2; D gene: TRBD1; clone size: .; CDR3 DNA: TGCGCCAGCAGCTCGGGACAGGATCCCCGGGAGGGCTACACCTTC; CDR3 protein: CASSSGQDPREGYTF
V gene: TRBV2; J gene: TRBJ1-2; D gene: .; clone size: .; CDR3 DNA: TGTGCCAGCAGTGCGGGTCAGGGGAGCGGCTATGGCTACACCTTC; CDR3 protein: CASSAGQGSGYGYTF
V gene: TRBV4-1; J gene: TRBJ2-3; D gene: TRBD2; clone size: .; CDR3 DNA: TGCGCCAGCAGCCAAGAATCCGGGGGGTTCGGCACAGATACGCAGTATTTT; CDR3 protein: CASSQESGGFGTDTQYF
V gene: TRBV11-1; J gene: TRBJ2-5; D gene: .; clone size: .; CDR3 DNA: TGTGCCAGCAGCTTAGTAGGGGCCCAAGAGACCCAATACTTC; CDR3 protein: CASSLVGAQETQYF
V gene: TRBV6-6; J gene: TRBJ2-4; D gene: .; clone size: once; CDR3 DNA: TGTGCCAGCAACTTACAGGGCCGGCCGGCCAAAAACATTCAGTACTTC; CDR3 protein: CASNLQGRPAKNIQYF
V gene: TRBV5-1; J gene: TRBJ2-7; D gene: .; clone size: .; CDR3 DNA: TGCGCCAGCAGCTTGGACGGGGAAGGCTACGAGCAGTACTTC; CDR3 protein: CASSLDGEGYEQYF
V gene: TRBV5-6; J gene: TRBJ1-3; D gene: .; clone size: .; CDR3 DNA: TGTGCCAGCAGCTGGGGACCGGGACGGACCATTTCTGGAAACACCATATATTTT; CDR3 protein: CASSWGPGRTISGNTIYF
V gene: TRBV11-2; J gene: TRBJ2-3; D gene: TRBD2; clone size: once; CDR3 DNA: TGTGCCAGCAGCCCCGGGGGACTAGCGGGCACAGATACGCAGTATTTT; CDR3 protein: CASSPGGLAGTDTQYF
V gene: TRBV15; J gene: TRBJ1-2; D gene: TRBD1; clone size: .; CDR3 DNA: TGTGCCACCAGCAGCCCGACAGGGTACTATGGCTACACCTTC; CDR3 protein: CATSSPTGYYGYTF
V gene: TRBV18; J gene: TRBJ1-1; D gene: .; clone size: few; CDR3 DNA: TGTGCCAGCTCACCAGACGGGACTGAAGCTTTCTTT; CDR3 protein: CASSPDGTEAFF
V gene: TRBV19; J gene: TRBJ2-1; D gene: TRBD2; clone size: .; CDR3 DNA: TGTGCCAGTAGTCCTTGGACTAGCGGGATTCGCAATGAGCAGTTCTTC; CDR3 protein: CASSPWTSGIRNEQFF
V gene: TRBV11-2; J gene: TRBJ1-1; D gene: .; clone size: .; CDR3 DNA: TGTGCCAGCAGCTTGTACAGGGATGTCGGTGAAGCTTTCTTT; CDR3 protein: CASSLYRDVGEAFF
V gene: TRBV2; J gene: TRBJ2-5; D gene: .; clone size: .; CDR3 DNA: TGTGCCAGCAGTGACTCAGCACGGGAGACCCAGTACTTC; CDR3 protein: CASSDSARETQYF
V gene: TRBV5-4; J gene: TRBJ2-1; D gene: .; clone size: .; CDR3 DNA: TGTGCCAGCAGCTCCTACGCGGGCTACAATGAGCAGTTCTTC; CDR3 protein: CASSSYAGYNEQFF
V gene: TRBV9; J gene: TRBJ1-4; D gene: .; clone size: .; CDR3 DNA: TGTGCCAGCAGCGTAAGGCCGGTAGCAACTAATGAAAAACTGTTTTTT; CDR3 protein: CASSVRPVATNEKLFF
V gene: TRBV27; J gene: TRBJ2-2; D gene: TRBD2; clone size: .; CDR3 DNA: TGTGCCAGCAGTCCCCGCCTAGCGGGAGACACCGGGGAGCTGTTTTTT; CDR3 protein: CASSPRLAGDTGELFF
V gene: TRBV30; J gene: TRBJ2-3; D gene: TRBD2; clone size: .; CDR3 DNA: TGTGCCTGGAACAGCGGACTAGCTGTCGCAGATACGCAGTATTTT; CDR3 protein: CAWNSGLAVADTQYF
V gene: TRBV18; J gene: TRBJ1-2; D gene: TRBD1; clone size: .; CDR3 DNA: TGTGCCAGCTCACCCGGGACAGGGTACTATGGCTACACCTTC; CDR3 protein: CASSPGTGYYGYTF
V gene: TRBV7-8; J gene: TRBJ2-3; D gene: TRBD2; clone size: .; CDR3 DNA: TGTGCCAGCAGCTTAATGCGGGAGGCAGATACGCAGTATTTT; CDR3 protein: CASSLMREADTQYF
V gene: TRBV2; J gene: TRBJ2-5; D gene: .; clone size: .; CDR3 DNA: TGTGCCAGCAGTGACCTGCAAGAGACCCAGTACTTC; CDR3 protein: CASSDLQETQYF